This T cell receptor (beta chain) was observed in a study of CD8+ T cells in alopecia areata. Points from the study as a whole: Sharing of TCR sequences between patients (possibly for HLA-related reasons) was less clear than in mice.

Remarks on this clone: Its specificity is unknown.

The CDR3 length is 12 residues. The germline gives CDR1 MNHNY, CDR2 SVGAGI (reference sequence). V was clipped by 7 bases and J by 7 bases, with 11 bases between them. Extraction and reverse transcription of RNA yielded cDNA as the sequencing template. TCRdb's table, derived via immunoSEQ multiplex PCR, lists solely in-frame clones and lacks some. The table lists approximately 200,000 clones, more than 55% of them singletons. The treatment: oral pan-JAK inhibitor, 5-10 mg twice daily. The material was CD4+ T cells sorted from blood, obtained at week 4, from a patient treated with tofacitinib. The chain uses TRBV6-6 and TRBJ1-5, with TRBD1 as a possible D gene (5 bases). The TCR was taken from a human donor with alopecia areata. In nucleotides, the CDR3 is TGTGCCAGCACCCTCGGGACCCAGCCCCAGCATTTT. Its protein is CASTLGTQPQHF.